The present TCR beta chain was sequenced within a study of T cell responses to AZD1222 COVID-19 vaccine. General study results and limits: Donors skewed white British and female; clonal diversity was possibly underestimated. Within unmutated variant regions lay the reported targets of nearly half of spike-specific TCRs.

The CDR3 is made up of 16 amino acids. V lost 9 bases to trimming and J lost 0 bases, with 15 bases between them. The V gene's germline CDR1 is LNHDA and CDR2 SQIVND (reference sequence). Repertoires were generated with immunoSEQ multiplex PCR, while TCRdb's copy carries only in-frame clones and drops some. The data show about 75,000 clones, around 88% seen once. As to this clone: Antigen specificity is unknown.

The receptor was isolated from an adult who received the MenACWY meningococcal vaccine as a control. The material sequenced was peripheral blood, taken 28 days after the second dose of the MenACWY control vaccine. V is TRBV19 and J is TRBJ1-6, with D tentatively TRBD1 (6 bases). The CDR3 DNA reads as TGTGCCAGCCATCAGGGAGGGGGCTCCTATAATTCACCCCTCCACTTT. Translating gives CASHQGGGSYNSPLHF. Based on the CDR3 plus reference TRBV19 and TRBJ1-6, the full variable domain is DGGITQSPKYLFRKEGQNVTLSCEQNLNHDAMYWYRQDPGQGLRLIYYSQIVNDFQKGDIAEGYSVSREKKESFPLTVTSAQKNPTAFYLCASHQGGGSYNSPLHFGNGTRLTVT.